This T cell receptor (beta chain) was identified during a study of metastatic and nonmetastatic thyroid tumors. Overall study context: Across blood and tumor or nodule tissue, repertoires from malignant and benign thyroid patients were compared with one another.

Study-level findings and limits: Benign nodules reportedly had significantly lower TCR beta diversity than malignant thyroid tumors in blood and tumor.

This clone has a count of ten or more. Its matching antigen is unknown. Original analysis: The distant-metastasis classifier for papillary thyroid cancer was built from CDR3 differences across clinicopathological groups. MiXCR re-clonotyped the PCR reads for TCRdb. The V and J calls were not made by the authors but by TCRdb's processing. The data contain 35,000 to 40,000 clones, around 30% of them singletons. No patient received treatment before thyroid surgery. CDR1 MGHDK and CDR2 SYGVNS come from the germline V gene. The CDR3 has 16 residues. Trimming took 1 base from V and 8 from J; bases not matched to a gene: 7.

This receptor was taken from a male donor with papillary thyroid cancer or a benign thyroid nodule (not recorded which). Some clones in this sample may be carry-over from other donors' samples. Sample: blood. This chain joins TRBV25-1 and TRBJ2-1; 11 bases map to TRBD2. The DNA for the CDR3 is TGTGCCAGCAGTGAATTCACTAGCGGGAGATTGGATGAGCAGTTCTTC. Protein: CASSEFTSGRLDEQFF. Full variable domain (rest looked up from reference TRBV25-1 and TRBJ2-1): EADIYQTPRYLVIGTGKKITLECSQTMGHDKMYWYQQDPGMELHLIHYSYGVNSTEKGDLSSESTVSRIRTEHFPLTLESARPSHTSQYLCASSEFTSGRLDEQFFGPGTRLTVL.